This passage covers 29 T cell receptor beta chains from one sample sequenced in a study of immune cell composition in non-small cell lung cancer. Generated by immunoSEQ multiplex PCR, the TCRdb table keeps only in-frame clones and is missing some. The data show 2,500 to 3,000 clones, roughly 80% seen once. Normal lung was sampled as far from the tumour as possible, at least 3 cm. Specimen: non-adjacent lung tissue. The receptors were sampled from a human donor with non-small cell lung cancer.

Only a few counts were recorded for this clone. The chain joins TRBV19 to TRBJ2-5; 7 positions match TRBD2. The germline V gene encodes CDR1 LNHDA and CDR2 SQIVND (reference sequence). J gave up 5 bases and V 3 bases, and 6 bases lay outside the gene matches. The CDR3 contains 14 residues. The CDR3 DNA is TGTGCCAGTAGTATCGGACTAGGGCGGGAGACCCAGTACTTC. It translates to CASSIGLGRETQYF. Complete variable domain (other parts from reference TRBV19 and TRBJ2-5): DGGITQSPKYLFRKEGQNVTLSCEQNLNHDAMYWYRQDPGQGLRLIYYSQIVNDFQKGDIAEGYSVSREKKESFPLTVTSAQKNPTAFYLCASSIGLGRETQYFGPGTRLLVL.

The sample holds one count of this clone. The chain uses TRBV6-1 and TRBJ1-5; D uncertain. CDR3 length: 15 residues. V was pared by 0 bases and J by 2 bases, with 8 bases between. Germline V lookup: CDR1 MNHNS, CDR2 SASEGT. The CDR3 is CASSEAEGGNQPQHF. The DNA for the CDR3 is TGTGCCAGCAGTGAAGCAGAGGGAGGCAATCAGCCCCAGCATTTT.

The chain combines TRBV15 with TRBJ2-1; a possible D gene is TRBD1 (5 bases). Trimming left V 0 bases short and J 2 bases short, with 8 bases between. The CDR3 has 15 residues. The germline V gene has CDR1 LNHNV and CDR2 YYDKDF (reference sequence). The CDR3 sequence: CATSREVQAYNEQFF. In DNA form, the CDR3 reads TGTGCCACCAGCAGAGAGGTACAGGCCTACAATGAGCAGTTCTTC.

V usage is TRBV5-6 and J usage is TRBJ2-7; 9 bases fit TRBD1. Looked up from germline, CDR1 is SGHDT and CDR2 is YYEEEE. V gave up 0 bases and J gave up 3 bases; unmatched junction bases: 1. This CDR3 has 14 amino acids. CDR3: CASSLGQGVYEQYF. Here the CDR3 DNA reads TGTGCCAGCAGCTTGGGACAGGGGGTCTACGAGCAGTACTTC.

The rearrangement joins TRBV7-2 to TRBJ2-5; 8 nucleotides align to TRBD1. Germline CDR1 reads SGHTA; CDR2 reads FQGNSA. The V and J ends lost 0 bases and 1 base, in that order; junction bases with no gene match: 1. The CDR3 contains 15 residues. The CDR3 is CASSLAGQGQETQYF. The CDR3 DNA reads TGTGCCAGCAGCTTAGCCGGACAGGGCCAAGAGACCCAGTACTTC.

CDR3 bases: TGTGCCAGCAGCGACAAAGGGGGTGAGGGTTATGGCTACACCTTC. As protein: CASSDKGGEGYGYTF. The rearrangement links TRBV5-4 to TRBJ1-2, with D possibly matching TRBD1 (6 bases). The germline V and J ends were trimmed by 4 bases and 5 bases, with 18 bases remaining between them. Germline CDR1 SGHNT, CDR2 YYREEE (reference sequence). This CDR3 spans 15 amino acids.

This chain connects TRBV5-8 to TRBJ2-5, with TRBD1 matching 7 bases. The germline gives CDR1 SGHTS, CDR2 YDEGEE. This CDR3 is built from 16 residues. With 4 bases clipped from V and 5 bases from J, the junction kept 14 bases outside the gene matches. Here the CDR3 reads CASSRSPDRSRETQYF. The CDR3 DNA is TGTGCCAGCAGCCGGTCCCCGGACAGGTCGAGGGAGACCCAGTACTTC.

The chain recombines TRBV2 with TRBJ1-5; TRBD1 matches at 10 bases. J gave up 6 bases and V 5 bases, and 4 bases lay outside the gene matches. The CDR3 contains 14 residues. CDR1 and CDR2 from the germline V gene are SNHLY and FYNNEI. The CDR3 DNA follows: TGTGCCAGCAGTAATGACAGGGGGCTTCAGCCCCAGCATTTT. It yields the protein CASSNDRGLQPQHF.

The gene calls are TRBV5-1 and TRBJ2-3; 7 bases match TRBD2. The CDR3 is made up of 16 amino acids. Germline lookup yields CDR1 SGHRS and CDR2 YFSETQ. The V and J ends lost 0 bases and 7 bases, in that order; junction bases with no gene match: 11. The CDR3 here is CASSLAAGLGTNTQYF. The CDR3, as DNA: TGCGCCAGCAGCTTGGCCGCAGGACTAGGTACAAATACGCAGTATTTT.

The gene calls are TRBV7-2 and TRBJ1-1; maybe TRBD1 (5 bases). Trimming shortened V by 4 bases and J by 1 base, and 7 bases separated the two germline ends. From germline, CDR1 is SGHTA and CDR2 FQGNSA. The CDR3 spans 13 residues. CDR3 residues: CASSSQANTEAFF. The CDR3 coding sequence is TGTGCCAGCAGCTCACAGGCGAACACTGAAGCTTTCTTT.

The chain recombines TRBV11-1 with TRBJ1-2, with 8 bases matching TRBD1. CDR1 is SGHAT and CDR2 is FQDESV in the germline V gene (reference sequence). The length of the CDR3 is 15 residues. V dropped 0 bases and J dropped 6; count of bases not matched to a gene: 6. CDR3 residues: CASSLAPDRVDGYTF. The CDR3 region has the DNA TGTGCCAGCAGCTTAGCCCCGGACAGGGTCGATGGCTACACCTTC.

The genes are TRBV5-1 and TRBJ2-2; TRBD1 matches at 12 bases. The CDR3 is 15 amino acids. From germline, CDR1 is SGHRS and CDR2 YFSETQ. V lost 4 bases and J lost 7; bases outside the gene matches: 5. Here the CDR3 DNA reads TGCGCCAGCAGCCGGGGACAGGGGGCCCTCGGGGAGCTGTTTTTT. It codes for CASSRGQGALGELFF.

The chain carries TRBV10-3 and TRBJ2-3; D is possibly TRBD2 (6 bases). Per germline, CDR1 ENHRY and CDR2 SYGVKD. Trimming stripped 8 bases from V and 0 bases from J, with 15 bases between. This CDR3 spans 15 amino acids. CDR3 residues: CAIGRESSSTDTQYF. The CDR3 nucleotides are TGTGCCATCGGACGGGAGAGCTCTAGCACAGATACGCAGTATTTT.

This chain uses TRBV9 with TRBJ1-1; the D gene is possibly TRBD1 (5 bases). The germline V gene encodes CDR1 SGDLS and CDR2 YYNGEE. The CDR3 loop spans 14 amino acids. Trimming pared 4 bases from V and 2 bases from J, leaving 12 bases between. The DNA of the CDR3 is TGTGCCAGCAGCTTTAAGACAGAAAACACTGAAGCTTTCTTT. This encodes CASSFKTENTEAFF.

The chain is built from TRBV19 and TRBJ2-1; TRBD2 matches at 8 bases. V was clipped by 6 bases and J by 11 bases; unmatched bases: 3. Germline V lookup: CDR1 LNHDA, CDR2 SQIVND (reference sequence). The CDR3 covers 11 residues. As DNA, the CDR3 is TGTGCCAGTAGCCGGGAGGGACAGCAGTTCTTC. Encoded protein: CASSREGQQFF.

The V and J genes are TRBV5-4 and TRBJ2-5, with D possibly TRBD1 on 6 matching bases. Germline-derived CDR1 and CDR2 are SGHNT and YYREEE (reference sequence). The CDR3 has 13 amino acids. V was cut by 2 bases and J by 8 bases, with 13 bases left in between. CDR3: CASSFEGVGTQYF. The CDR3 DNA is TGTGCCAGCAGCTTTGAGGGGGTGGGAACCCAGTACTTC. Full variable domain (rest looked up from reference TRBV5-4 and TRBJ2-5): ETGVTQSPTHLIKTRGQQVTLRCSSQSGHNTVSWYQQALGQGPQFIFQYYREEENGRGNFPPRFSGLQFPNYSSELNVNALELDDSALYLCASSFEGVGTQYFGPGTRLLVL.

The J gene is TRBJ2-5, the V gene TRBV5-1; D remains unclear. The germline V gene has CDR1 SGHRS and CDR2 YFSETQ. V gave up 4 bases and J gave up 5 bases, with 9 bases separating them. CDR3 length: 12 residues. The CDR3 bases are TGCGCCAGCAGCCCAGATTGGGAGACCCAGTACTTC. This codes for CASSPDWETQYF.

This clone was recorded once. This CDR3 reads CASSPQREPYEQYF. For the CDR3, the DNA is TGTGCCAGCTCACCACAGCGGGAGCCGTACGAGCAGTACTTC. The chain joins TRBV18 to TRBJ2-7; 8 bases are a match to TRBD2. The CDR3 is made up of 14 amino acids. Germline CDR1 and CDR2: KGHSH and LQKENI. The trim removed 1 base at V and 4 bases at J, leaving 3 bases unmatched.

The chain has TRBV13 and TRBJ2-7, with D possibly matching TRBD2 (6 bases). In germline, CDR1 is PRHDT, CDR2 FYEKMQ (reference sequence). CDR3 size: 17 residues. Trimming shortened V by 0 bases and J by 0 bases, and 15 bases separated the two germline ends. Written as DNA, the CDR3 is TGTGCCAGCAGCTTAGGGATCGCGGGGACCGTCTCCTACGAGCAGTACTTC. Its translation is CASSLGIAGTVSYEQYF.

The J gene is TRBJ2-7, the V gene TRBV5-4, with 10 nucleotides matching TRBD2. CDR3 length equals 15 residues. V shed 4 bases, J shed 2 bases, and the junction held 6 bases outside the gene matches. From germline, CDR1 is SGHNT and CDR2 YYREEE (reference sequence). CDR3 loop: CASSDASGGPYEQYF. CDR3 nucleotides: TGTGCCAGCAGCGATGCTAGCGGGGGCCCCTACGAGCAGTACTTC. The variable domain in full, with the rest retrieved from reference TRBV5-4 and TRBJ2-7, is ETGVTQSPTHLIKTRGQQVTLRCSSQSGHNTVSWYQQALGQGPQFIFQYYREEENGRGNFPPRFSGLQFPNYSSELNVNALELDDSALYLCASSDASGGPYEQYFGPGTRLTVT.

V is TRBV5-1 and J is TRBJ1-4, with TRBD1 as a possible D gene (6 bases). Germline V lookup: CDR1 SGHRS, CDR2 YFSETQ. Between the trimmed V and J ends, which lost 4 bases and 8 bases, there was a span of 18 bases. The CDR3 is 15 amino acids. CDR3 region: CASSPEGGAGEKLFF. CDR3 nucleotide sequence: TGCGCCAGCAGCCCCGAGGGGGGGGCGGGCGAAAAACTGTTTTTT.

This chain connects TRBV5-4 to TRBJ2-5, with TRBD1 identical over 9 bases. The J call is uncertain, as TRBJ2-7 better fits the DNA end. This CDR3 is built from 12 residues. Germline V gives CDR1 SGHNT, CDR2 YYREEE (reference sequence). In DNA form, the CDR3 reads TGTGCCAGCAGCGCGGACAGGGGCGAGCAGTACTTC. Translating it yields CASSADRGEQYF.

This clone occurred once. This chain links TRBV4-1 with TRBJ1-5, with D unresolved. The ends were cut back, 0 bases at V and 0 bases at J, with 12 bases in the middle. The CDR3 spans 17 residues. Germline CDR1 and CDR2: MGHRA and YSYEKL. CDR3 in amino acids: CASSQESADYSNQPQHF. CDR3 sequence (DNA): TGCGCCAGCAGCCAAGAATCCGCAGATTATAGCAATCAGCCCCAGCATTTT.

The chain has TRBV15 and TRBJ2-3; the match to TRBD2 covers 9 bases. The germline CDR1 and CDR2 sequences are LNHNV and YYDKDF (reference sequence). Losses at the gene ends were 3 bases for V and 3 bases for J; bases not matched to a gene: 7. The CDR3 contains 16 residues. As DNA, the CDR3 is TGTGCCACCAGCAGGGGAGGGCGGGGGGGGACAGATACGCAGTATTTT. Translating it yields CATSRGGRGGTDTQYF.

V is TRBV18 and J is TRBJ2-7, with a weak D call TRBD1 (5 bases). The V and J ends lost 2 bases and 4 bases respectively, with 21 bases between them. There are 17 residues in the CDR3. Germline CDR1 is KGHSH and CDR2 is LQKENI. CDR3 DNA sequence: TGTGCCAGCTCACCAATTGTTTCCAGGACAATTCAATACGAGCAGTACTTC. This sequence encodes CASSPIVSRTIQYEQYF.

The chain recombines TRBV13 with TRBJ2-4, with 9 bases fitting TRBD1. Germline V gene data show CDR1 as PRHDT and CDR2 as FYEKMQ (reference sequence). The CDR3 covers 15 residues. J was trimmed by 9 bases and V by 5 bases; bases with no gene match: 11. DNA for the CDR3: TGTGCCAGCAGCCCCGCCCTGACAGGGGGAGGCATTCAGTACTTC. It specifies CASSPALTGGGIQYF.

This rearrangement joins TRBV15 to TRBJ1-4; tentative D call: TRBD1 (6 bases). In germline, CDR1 is LNHNV, CDR2 YYDKDF (reference sequence). V was cut by 2 bases and J by 4 bases, with 17 bases left in between. This CDR3 comprises 17 residues. CDR3 loop: CATSRRITGSINEKLFF. The CDR3 region has the DNA TGTGCCACCAGCAGAAGGATTACAGGGTCGATTAATGAAAAACTGTTTTTT.

V and J are TRBV7-9 and TRBJ1-2; TRBD1 matches 8 bases. V lost 0 bases and J lost 6; bases outside the gene matches: 6. Germline CDR1 is SEHNR and CDR2 is FQNEAQ (reference sequence). This CDR3 has 15 residues. The CDR3 sequence is CASSLAPDRVDGYTF. The CDR3, as DNA: TGTGCCAGCAGCTTAGCCCCGGACAGGGTCGATGGCTACACCTTC.

The chain carries TRBV2 and TRBJ1-2, with a weak D call TRBD1 (6 bases). With 7 bases removed from V and 2 bases from J, the gap between germline ends came to 14 bases. The CDR3 runs 14 residues. CDR1 is SNHLY, CDR2 FYNNEI, per germline. CDR3 coding DNA: TGTGCCAGCATCCGCGGGGGGACAAACTATGGCTACACCTTC. Its protein is CASIRGGTNYGYTF.